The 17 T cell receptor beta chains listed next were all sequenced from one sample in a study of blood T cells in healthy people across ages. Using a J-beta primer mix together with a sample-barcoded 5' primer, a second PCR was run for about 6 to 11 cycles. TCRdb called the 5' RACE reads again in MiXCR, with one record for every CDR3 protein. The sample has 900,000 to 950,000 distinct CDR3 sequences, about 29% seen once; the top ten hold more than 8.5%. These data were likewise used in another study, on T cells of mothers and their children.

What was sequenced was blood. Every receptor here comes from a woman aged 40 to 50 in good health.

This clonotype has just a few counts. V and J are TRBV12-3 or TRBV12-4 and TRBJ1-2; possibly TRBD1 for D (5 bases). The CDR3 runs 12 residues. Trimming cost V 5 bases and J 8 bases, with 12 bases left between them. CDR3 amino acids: CASSPGWGGYTF. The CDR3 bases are TGTGCCAGCAGTCCCGGCTGGGGGGGCTACACCTTC.

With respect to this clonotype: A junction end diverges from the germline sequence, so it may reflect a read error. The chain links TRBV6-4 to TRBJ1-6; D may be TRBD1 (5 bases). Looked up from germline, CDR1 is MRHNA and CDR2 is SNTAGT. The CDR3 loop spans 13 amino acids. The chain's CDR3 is CTSSDSGASPLHF. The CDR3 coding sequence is TGTACCAGCAGTGACTCCGGGGCTTCACCCCTCCACTTT.

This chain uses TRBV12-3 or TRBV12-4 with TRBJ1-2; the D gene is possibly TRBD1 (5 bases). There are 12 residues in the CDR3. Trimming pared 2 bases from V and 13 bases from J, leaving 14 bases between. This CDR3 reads CASSLMTERCTF. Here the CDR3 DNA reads TGTGCCAGCAGTTTAATGACAGAACGCTGCACCTTC.

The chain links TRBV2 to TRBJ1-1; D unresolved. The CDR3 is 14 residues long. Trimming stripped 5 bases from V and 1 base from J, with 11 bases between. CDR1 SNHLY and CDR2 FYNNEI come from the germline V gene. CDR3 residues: CASSRTDSNTEAFF. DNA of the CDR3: TGTGCCAGCAGTAGGACGGATTCGAACACTGAAGCTTTCTTT. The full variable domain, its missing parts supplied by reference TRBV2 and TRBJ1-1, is EPEVTQTPSHQVTQMGQEVILRCVPISNHLYFYWYRQILGQKVEFLVSFYNNEISEKSEIFDDQFSVERPDGSNFTLKIRSTKLEDSAMYFCASSRTDSNTEAFFGQGTRLTVV.

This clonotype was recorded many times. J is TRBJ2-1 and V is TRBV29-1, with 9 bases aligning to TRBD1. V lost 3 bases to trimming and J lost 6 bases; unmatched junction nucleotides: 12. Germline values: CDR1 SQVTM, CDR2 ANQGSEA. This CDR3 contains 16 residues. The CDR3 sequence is CSVEGGQGRVFNEQFF. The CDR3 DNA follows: TGCAGCGTTGAGGGGGGACAGGGAAGGGTATTCAATGAGCAGTTCTTC.

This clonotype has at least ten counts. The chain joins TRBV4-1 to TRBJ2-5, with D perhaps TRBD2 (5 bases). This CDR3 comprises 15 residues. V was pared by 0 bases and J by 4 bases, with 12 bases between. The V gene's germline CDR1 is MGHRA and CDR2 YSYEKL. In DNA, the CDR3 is TGCGCCAGCAGCCAAGATCGTACCCGGGGAGAGACCCAGTACTTC. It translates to CASSQDRTRGETQYF.

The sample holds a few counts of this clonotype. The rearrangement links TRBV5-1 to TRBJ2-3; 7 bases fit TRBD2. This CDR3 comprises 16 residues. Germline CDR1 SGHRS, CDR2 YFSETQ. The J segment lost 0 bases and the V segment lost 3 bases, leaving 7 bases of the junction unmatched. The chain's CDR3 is CASSWGSSGSTDTQYF. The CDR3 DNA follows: TGCGCCAGCAGCTGGGGGTCTAGCGGAAGCACAGATACGCAGTATTTT.

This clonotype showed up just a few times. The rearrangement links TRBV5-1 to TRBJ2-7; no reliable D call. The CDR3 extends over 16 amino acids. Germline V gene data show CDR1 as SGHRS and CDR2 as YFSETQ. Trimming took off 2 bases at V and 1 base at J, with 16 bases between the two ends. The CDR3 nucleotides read TGCGCCAGCAGCTTACCTGGTCCTGCGAGTTCCTACGAGCAGTACTTC. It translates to CASSLPGPASSYEQYF.

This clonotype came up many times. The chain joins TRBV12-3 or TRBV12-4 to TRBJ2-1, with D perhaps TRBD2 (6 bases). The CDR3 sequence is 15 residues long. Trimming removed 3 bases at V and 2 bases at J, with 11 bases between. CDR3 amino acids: CASSFSGDPYNEQFF. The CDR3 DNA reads TGTGCCAGCAGTTTCTCGGGAGACCCCTACAATGAGCAGTTCTTC.

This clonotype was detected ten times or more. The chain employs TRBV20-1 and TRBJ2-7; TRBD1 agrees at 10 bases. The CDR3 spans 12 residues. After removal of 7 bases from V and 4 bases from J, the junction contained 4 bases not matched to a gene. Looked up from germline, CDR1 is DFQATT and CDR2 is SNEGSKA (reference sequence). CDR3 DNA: TGCAGTGGGACAGGGGGGCGTTACGAGCAGTACTTC. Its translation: CSGTGGRYEQYF.

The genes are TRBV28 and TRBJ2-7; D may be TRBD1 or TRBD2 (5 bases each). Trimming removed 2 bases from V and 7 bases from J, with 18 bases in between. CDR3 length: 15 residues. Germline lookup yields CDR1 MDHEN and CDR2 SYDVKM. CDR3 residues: CASSLEGQGLGEQYF. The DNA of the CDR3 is TGTGCCAGCAGTTTAGAGGGCCAGGGTCTGGGGGAGCAGTACTTC.

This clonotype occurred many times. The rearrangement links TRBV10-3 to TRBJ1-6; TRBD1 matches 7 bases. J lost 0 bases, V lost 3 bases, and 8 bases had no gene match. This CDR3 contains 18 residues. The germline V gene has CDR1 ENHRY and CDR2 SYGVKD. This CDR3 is CAISEQGPYSSYNSPLHF. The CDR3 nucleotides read TGTGCCATCAGTGAACAGGGGCCTTATAGCTCCTATAATTCACCCCTCCACTTT.

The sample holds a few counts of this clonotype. The CDR3 loop is CASRWTGNMNTEAFF. DNA of the CDR3: TGTGCCAGCAGATGGACAGGAAACATGAACACTGAAGCTTTCTTT. The J gene is TRBJ1-1, the V gene TRBV12-3 or TRBV12-4; 7 bases are shared with TRBD1. This CDR3 has 15 amino acids. The V and J ends lost 6 bases and 0 bases, in that order; junction bases with no gene match: 7.

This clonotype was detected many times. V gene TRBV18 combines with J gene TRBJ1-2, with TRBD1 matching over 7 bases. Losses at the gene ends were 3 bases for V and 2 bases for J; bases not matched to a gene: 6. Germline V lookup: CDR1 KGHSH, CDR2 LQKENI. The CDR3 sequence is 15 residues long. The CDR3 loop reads CASSPAGQANYGYTF. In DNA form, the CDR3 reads TGTGCCAGCTCACCGGCCGGACAGGCAAACTATGGCTACACCTTC.

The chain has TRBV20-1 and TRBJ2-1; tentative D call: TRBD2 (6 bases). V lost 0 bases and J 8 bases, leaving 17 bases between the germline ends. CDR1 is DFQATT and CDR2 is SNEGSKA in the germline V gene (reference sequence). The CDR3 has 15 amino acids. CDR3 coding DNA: TGCAGTGCTAGAGATCCGGGACTTATGGGGTATGAGCAGTTCTTC. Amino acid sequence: CSARDPGLMGYEQFF.

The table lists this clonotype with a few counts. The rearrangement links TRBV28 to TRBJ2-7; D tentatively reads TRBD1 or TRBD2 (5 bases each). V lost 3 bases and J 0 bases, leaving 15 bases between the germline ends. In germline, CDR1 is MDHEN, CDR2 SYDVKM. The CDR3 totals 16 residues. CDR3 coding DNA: TGTGCCAGCAGTTTCTATTGGGACCAACCCTCCTACGAGCAGTACTTC. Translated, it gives CASSFYWDQPSYEQYF.

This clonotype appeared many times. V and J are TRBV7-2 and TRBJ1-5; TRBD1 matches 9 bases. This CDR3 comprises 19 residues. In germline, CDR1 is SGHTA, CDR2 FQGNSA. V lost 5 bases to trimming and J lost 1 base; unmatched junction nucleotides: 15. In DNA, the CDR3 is TGTGCCAGCAGCCCCCGAACAACTTTAGGGACAGGGAGCAATCAGCCCCAGCATTTT. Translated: CASSPRTTLGTGSNQPQHF.